This T cell receptor (beta chain) was recorded in a study of T cell responses to AZD1222 COVID-19 vaccine. J gave up 7 bases and V 8 bases, and 5 bases lay outside the gene matches. This CDR3 has 13 amino acids. The V gene's germline CDR1 is MNHEY and CDR2 SVGAGI. Study-level points and caveats: With dominance at 160-218 and 743-854, vaccine-associated CD4 TCRs spanned spike. Close to half of all spike-specific TCRs reportedly target regions of the variants that are unmutated.

Turning to this clone: Its antigen is unidentified.

Generated by immunoSEQ multiplex PCR, the TCRdb table keeps only in-frame clones and is missing some. Of around 100,000 clones listed, 80% to 90% are singletons. This TCR came from an adult in good health. This material consisted of peripheral blood, taken on day 0 of AZD1222 vaccination. The chain is built from TRBV6-5 and TRBJ1-1; TRBD1 matches at 12 bases. In DNA form, the CDR3 reads TGTGCCAGCGGGGACAGGGGGCTTAATGAAGCTTTCTTT. Translating gives CASGDRGLNEAFF.